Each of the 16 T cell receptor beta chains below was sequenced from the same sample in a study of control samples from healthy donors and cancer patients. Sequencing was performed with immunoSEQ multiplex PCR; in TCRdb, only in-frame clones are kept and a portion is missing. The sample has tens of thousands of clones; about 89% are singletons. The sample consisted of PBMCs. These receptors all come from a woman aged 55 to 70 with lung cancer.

Written as DNA, the CDR3 is TGTGCCAGCAGCTCCGGACCTGAAGAGACCCAGTACTTC. The encoded protein is CASSSGPEETQYF. This chain joins TRBV11-2 and TRBJ2-5; D gene ambiguous. The germline gives CDR1 SGHAT, CDR2 FQNNGV. The V end lost 4 bases, the J end lost 3 bases, and 9 bases lay between the germline ends. The CDR3 is 13 residues long.

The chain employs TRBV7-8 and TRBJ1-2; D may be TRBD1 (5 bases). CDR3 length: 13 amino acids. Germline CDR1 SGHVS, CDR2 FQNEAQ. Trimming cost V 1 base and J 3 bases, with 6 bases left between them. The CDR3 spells CASSLGGDYGYTF. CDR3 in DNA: TGTGCCAGCAGCTTAGGGGGGGACTATGGCTACACCTTC.

The DNA of the CDR3 is TGCGCCAGCAGTGAGTCGTCCGGGAATACCTACGAGCAGTACTTC. Residues: CASSESSGNTYEQYF. The chain combines TRBV10-2 with TRBJ2-7, with a tentative D call TRBD2 (5 bases). Germline loops: CDR1 WSHSY, CDR2 SAAADI. The length of the CDR3 is 15 residues. Trimming pared 0 bases from V and 2 bases from J, leaving 11 bases between.

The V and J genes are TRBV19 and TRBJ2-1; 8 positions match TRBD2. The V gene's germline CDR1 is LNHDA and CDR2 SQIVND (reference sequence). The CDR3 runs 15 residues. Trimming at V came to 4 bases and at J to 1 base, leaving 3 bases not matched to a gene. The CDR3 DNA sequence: TGTGCCAGTAGTACCTTAGCGGGATCCTACAATGAGCAGTTCTTC. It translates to CASSTLAGSYNEQFF.

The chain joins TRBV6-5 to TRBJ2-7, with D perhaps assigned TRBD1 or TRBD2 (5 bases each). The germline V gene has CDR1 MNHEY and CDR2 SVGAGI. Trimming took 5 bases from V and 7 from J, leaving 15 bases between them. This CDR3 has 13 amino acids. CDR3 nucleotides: TGTGCCAGCAGTATACCAGGGCGGGTAGAGCAGTACTTC. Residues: CASSIPGRVEQYF.

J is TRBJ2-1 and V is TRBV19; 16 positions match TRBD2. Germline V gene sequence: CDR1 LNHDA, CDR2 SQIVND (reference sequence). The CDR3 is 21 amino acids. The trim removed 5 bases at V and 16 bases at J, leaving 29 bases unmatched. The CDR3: CASSGPVGDSYPGLAGGRKFF. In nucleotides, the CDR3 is TGTGCCAGTAGTGGCCCGGTCGGAGACAGCTACCCGGGACTAGCGGGAGGGAGAAAATTCTTC.

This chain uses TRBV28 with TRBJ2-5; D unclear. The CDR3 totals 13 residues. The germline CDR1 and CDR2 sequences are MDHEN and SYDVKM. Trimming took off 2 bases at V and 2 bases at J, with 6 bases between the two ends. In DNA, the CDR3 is TGTGCCAGCAGTTTAGGGCAACAAGAGACCCAGTACTTC. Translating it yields CASSLGQQETQYF.

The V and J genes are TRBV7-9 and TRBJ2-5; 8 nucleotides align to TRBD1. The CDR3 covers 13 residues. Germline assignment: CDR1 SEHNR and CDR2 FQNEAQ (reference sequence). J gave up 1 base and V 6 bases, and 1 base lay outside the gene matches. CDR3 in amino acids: CASRGQGQETQYF. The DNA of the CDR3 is TGTGCCAGCAGAGGACAGGGCCAAGAGACCCAGTACTTC.

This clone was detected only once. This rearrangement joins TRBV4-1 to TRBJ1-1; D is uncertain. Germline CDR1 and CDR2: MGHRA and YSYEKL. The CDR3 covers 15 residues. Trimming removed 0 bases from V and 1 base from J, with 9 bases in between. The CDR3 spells CASSQDYTANTEAFF. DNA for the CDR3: TGCGCCAGCAGCCAAGATTATACAGCGAACACTGAAGCTTTCTTT.

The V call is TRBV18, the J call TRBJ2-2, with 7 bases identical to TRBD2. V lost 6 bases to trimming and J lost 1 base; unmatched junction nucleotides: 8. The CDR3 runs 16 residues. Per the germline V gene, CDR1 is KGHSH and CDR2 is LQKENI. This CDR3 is CASSPRGLGNTGELFF. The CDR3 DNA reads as TGTGCCAGCTCCCCGAGAGGACTAGGGAACACCGGGGAGCTGTTTTTT.

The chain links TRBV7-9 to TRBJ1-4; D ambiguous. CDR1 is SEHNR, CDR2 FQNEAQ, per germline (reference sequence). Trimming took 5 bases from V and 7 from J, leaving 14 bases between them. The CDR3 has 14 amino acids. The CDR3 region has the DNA TGTGCCAGCAGCATCGCTACGTCGGGTGAAAAACTGTTTTTT. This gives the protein CASSIATSGEKLFF.

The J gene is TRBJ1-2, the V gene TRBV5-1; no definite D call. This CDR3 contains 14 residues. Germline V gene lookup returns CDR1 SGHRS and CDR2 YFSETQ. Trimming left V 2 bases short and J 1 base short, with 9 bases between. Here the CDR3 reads CASSFRYNNYGYTF. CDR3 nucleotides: TGCGCCAGCAGCTTCCGCTACAATAACTATGGCTACACCTTC.

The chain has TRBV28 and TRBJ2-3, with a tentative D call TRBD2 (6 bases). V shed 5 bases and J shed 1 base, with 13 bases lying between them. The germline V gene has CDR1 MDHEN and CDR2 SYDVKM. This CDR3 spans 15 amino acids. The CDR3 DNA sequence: TGTGCCAGCAGTCGAATTAGCGGACGCACAGATACGCAGTATTTT. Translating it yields CASSRISGRTDTQYF.

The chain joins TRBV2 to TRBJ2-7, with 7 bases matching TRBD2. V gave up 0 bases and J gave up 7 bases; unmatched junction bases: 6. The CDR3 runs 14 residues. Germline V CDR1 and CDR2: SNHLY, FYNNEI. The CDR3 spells CASSEALEAGEQYF. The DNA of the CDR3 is TGTGCCAGCAGTGAAGCCCTAGAAGCGGGGGAGCAGTACTTC. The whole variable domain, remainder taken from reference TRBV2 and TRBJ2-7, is EPEVTQTPSHQVTQMGQEVILRCVPISNHLYFYWYRQILGQKVEFLVSFYNNEISEKSEIFDDQFSVERPDGSNFTLKIRSTKLEDSAMYFCASSEALEAGEQYFGPGTRLTVT.

CDR3 loop: CASSIVGAFGTQYF. The CDR3, as DNA: TGTGCCAGTAGTATAGTGGGTGCATTCGGGACCCAGTACTTC. The chain employs TRBV19 and TRBJ2-5, with unresolved D. Germline CDR1 reads LNHDA; CDR2 reads SQIVND (reference sequence). V was pared by 1 base and J by 7 bases, with 13 bases between. This CDR3 is built from 14 residues.

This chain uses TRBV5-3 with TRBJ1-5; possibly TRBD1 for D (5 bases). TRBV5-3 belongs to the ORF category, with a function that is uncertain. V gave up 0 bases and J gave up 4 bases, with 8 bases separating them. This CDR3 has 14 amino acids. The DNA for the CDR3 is TGTGCCAGAAGCTTGGAAGGGGATAATCAGCCCCAGCATTTT. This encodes CARSLEGDNQPQHF.